This is a list of T cell receptor beta chains from one sample in a study of a mutant IDH1 vaccine in newly diagnosed glioma. Assay: immunoSEQ multiplex PCR; the TCRdb copy retains only in-frame clones and omits some. Of tens of thousands of clones in the sample, 85% to 90% were seen once. The antigens for these receptors are not known. Sequenced here: PBMCs, sampled from a glioma patient whose treatment included an IDH1 peptide vaccine. These receptors came from a middle-aged woman with glioma. The CDR3 runs from the conserved cysteine through the conserved F or W. The D gene is left open where the match is weak. Rows may omit the clone size; those that give it use once, few, many or a size class.

CDR3	DNA	size	D	V	J
CAISESLDADTQYF	TGTGCCATCAGTGAATCGCTAGATGCAGATACGCAGTATTTT	few	NA	TRBV10-3	TRBJ2-3
CASSQSGKNTEAFF	TGTGCCAGCTCACAATCAGGCAAAAACACTGAAGCTTTCTTT	NA	NA	TRBV18	TRBJ1-1
CASSRGAMNTEAFF	TGCGCCAGCAGTAGGGGGGCGATGAACACTGAAGCTTTCTTT	NA	NA	TRBV4-1	TRBJ1-1
CASSLEGGHTGELFF	TGTGCCAGCAGCTTGGAAGGGGGACACACCGGGGAGCTGTTTTTT	NA	NA	TRBV5-8	TRBJ2-2
CASRGTGNTGELFF	TGTGCCAGCCGGGGGACAGGGAACACCGGGGAGCTGTTTTTT	NA	TRBD1	TRBV6-6	TRBJ2-2
CASSLTPEGSGTEAFF	TGTGCCAGCAGTTTGACCCCCGAGGGCTCCGGGACTGAAGCTTTCTTT	NA	NA	TRBV27	TRBJ1-1
CSVVTSSYEQYF	TGCAGCGTTGTTACGAGTAGCTACGAGCAGTACTTC	NA	NA	TRBV29-1	TRBJ2-7
CASSGLSGSPNTQYF	TGTGCCAGCAGTGGACTTAGCGGGAGCCCTAATACGCAGTATTTT	NA	TRBD2	TRBV6-1	TRBJ2-3
CAWSAAGTGGLETQYF	TGTGCCTGGAGTGCCGCCGGGACAGGGGGTCTAGAGACCCAGTACTTC	NA	TRBD1	TRBV30	TRBJ2-5
CASSLQGAPSSSWQYF	TGTGCCAGCAGCTTACAGGGGGCGCCAAGTTCTTCGTGGCAGTACTTC	NA	TRBD1	TRBV7-2	TRBJ2-7
CASGLVGRGYTF	TGTGCTAGTGGTTTGGTAGGGAGGGGCTACACCTTC	NA	NA	TRBV12-5	TRBJ1-2
CASKGEWINEQFF	TGTGCCAGCAAGGGTGAGTGGATCAATGAGCAGTTCTTC	NA	NA	TRBV6-5	TRBJ2-1
CASSLVRSPSEQYF	TGTGCCAGCAGCTTAGTCCGCTCCCCCAGCGAGCAGTACTTC	NA	NA	TRBV11-2	TRBJ2-7
CASSFTPGGSYNEQFF	TGTGCCAGCAGCTTCACCCCGGGAGGCTCCTACAATGAGCAGTTCTTC	once	TRBD2	TRBV7-8	TRBJ2-1
CSGGHHSYEQYF	TGCAGCGGTGGACATCACTCCTACGAGCAGTACTTC	NA	NA	TRBV29-1	TRBJ2-7
CATSGRLAGYEQYF	TGTGCCACCAGCGGCCGACTAGCGGGGTACGAGCAGTACTTC	NA	TRBD2	TRBV15	TRBJ2-7
CASSPLPPEGNEKLFF	TGTGCCAGCTCACCGTTGCCACCGGAAGGTAATGAAAAACTGTTTTTT	NA	NA	TRBV18	TRBJ1-4
CASSLSRPSGGARGELFF	TGTGCCAGCAGCTTAAGCCGTCCTAGCGGGGGGGCTCGCGGGGAGCTGTTTTTT	NA	TRBD2	TRBV7-2	TRBJ2-2